This T cell receptor (beta chain) was sequenced during a study of monozygotic twins with inflammatory bowel disease. The study's findings and limits: Among patients, repertoires may have gained variability from differing immunosuppressive treatments.

A roughly 2.5 ml blood sample was drawn per donor. The RNA usage for each TCR library was 3500 ng of total RNA. TCRdb reprocessed the 5' RACE reads, with one entry per CDR3 protein and no DNA. Recorded here are approximately 420,000 distinct CDR3 sequences; the top ten clones represent less than 2.5%. On this clonotype: Its matching antigen is unknown.

The CDR3 runs 17 residues. CDR1 is MNHEY, CDR2 SMNVEV, per germline (reference sequence). The receptor's source is a human donor with ulcerative colitis or Crohn's disease, or a healthy co-twin of an affected twin (not recorded which). The V gene is TRBV27, the J gene TRBJ2-3; TCRdb selects TRBD2, and the lack of DNA leaves this call unchecked. Material for sequencing was blood. CDR3: CASSLFSAGGWVDTQYF.